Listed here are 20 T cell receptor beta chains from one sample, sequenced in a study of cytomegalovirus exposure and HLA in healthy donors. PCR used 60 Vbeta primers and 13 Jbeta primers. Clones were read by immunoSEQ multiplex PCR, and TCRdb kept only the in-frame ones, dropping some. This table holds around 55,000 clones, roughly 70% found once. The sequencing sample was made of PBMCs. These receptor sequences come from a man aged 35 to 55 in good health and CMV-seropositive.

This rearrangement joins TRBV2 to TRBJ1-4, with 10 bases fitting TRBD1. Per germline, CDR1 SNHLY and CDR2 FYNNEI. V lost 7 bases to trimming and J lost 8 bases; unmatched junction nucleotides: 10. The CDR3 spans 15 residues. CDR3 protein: CASTLEGTGAEKLFF. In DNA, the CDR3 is TGTGCCAGCACCCTCGAGGGGACAGGGGCGGAAAAACTGTTTTTT.

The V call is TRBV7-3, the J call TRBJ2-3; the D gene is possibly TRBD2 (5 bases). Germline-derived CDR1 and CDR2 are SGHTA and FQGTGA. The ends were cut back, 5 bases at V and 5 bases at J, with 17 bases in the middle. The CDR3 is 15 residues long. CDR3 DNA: TGTGCCAGCAGCCATCGGCCGAACGGAGGAGATACGCAGTATTTT. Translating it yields CASSHRPNGGDTQYF.

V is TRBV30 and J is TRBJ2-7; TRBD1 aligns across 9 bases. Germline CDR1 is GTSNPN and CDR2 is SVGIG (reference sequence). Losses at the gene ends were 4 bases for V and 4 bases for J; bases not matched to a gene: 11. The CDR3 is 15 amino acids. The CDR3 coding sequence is TGTGCCTGGACCAACTGGGGGGGGACAGGGTACGAGCAGTACTTC. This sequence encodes CAWTNWGGTGYEQYF.

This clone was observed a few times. The chain's CDR3 is CASSGTGGGYTF. Here the CDR3 DNA reads TGTGCCAGCAGTGGGACAGGGGGTGGCTACACCTTC. J is TRBJ1-2 and V is TRBV2; 10 nucleotides line up with TRBD1. V trimming: 4 bases; J trimming: 7 bases; junction bases outside the gene matches: 0. CDR1 is SNHLY and CDR2 is FYNNEI in the germline V gene. This CDR3 region has 12 residues.

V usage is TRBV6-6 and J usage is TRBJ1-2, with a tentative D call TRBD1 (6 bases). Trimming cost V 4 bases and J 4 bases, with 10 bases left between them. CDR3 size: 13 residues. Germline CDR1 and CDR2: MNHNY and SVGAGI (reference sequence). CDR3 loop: CASSSGAGYGYTF. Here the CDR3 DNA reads TGTGCCAGCAGTTCAGGGGCGGGCTATGGCTACACCTTC.

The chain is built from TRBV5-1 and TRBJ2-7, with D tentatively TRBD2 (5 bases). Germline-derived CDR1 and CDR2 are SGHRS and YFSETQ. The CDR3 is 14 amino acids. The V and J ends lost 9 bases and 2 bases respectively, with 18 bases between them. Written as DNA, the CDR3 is TGCGCCACCGCGGTGGGAGAGGGCACCTACGAGCAGTACTTC. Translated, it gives CATAVGEGTYEQYF.

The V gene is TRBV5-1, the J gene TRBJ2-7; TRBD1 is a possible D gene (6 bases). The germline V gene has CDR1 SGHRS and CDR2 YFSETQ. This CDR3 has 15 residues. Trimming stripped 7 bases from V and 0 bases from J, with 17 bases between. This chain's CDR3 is CASRMRQDSSYEQYF. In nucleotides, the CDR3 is TGCGCCAGCCGCATGAGACAGGATTCCTCCTACGAGCAGTACTTC.

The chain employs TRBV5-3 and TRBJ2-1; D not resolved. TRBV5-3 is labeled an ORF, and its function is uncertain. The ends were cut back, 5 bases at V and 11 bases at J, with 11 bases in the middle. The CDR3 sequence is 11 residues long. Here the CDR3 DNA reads TGTGCCAGAAGTCTCCTAACCCAGCAGTTCTTC. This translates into CARSLLTQQFF.

The CDR3 spells CASRPSGEAEELFF. The CDR3 coding sequence is TGTGCCAGCAGGCCTAGCGGCGAGGCTGAGGAGCTGTTTTTT. The chain is built from TRBV6-1 and TRBJ2-2, with TRBD2 matching over 7 bases. This CDR3 has 14 amino acids. CDR1 and CDR2 (germline): MNHNS, SASEGT. Trimming removed 6 bases from V and 10 bases from J; junction bases left unmatched: 11.

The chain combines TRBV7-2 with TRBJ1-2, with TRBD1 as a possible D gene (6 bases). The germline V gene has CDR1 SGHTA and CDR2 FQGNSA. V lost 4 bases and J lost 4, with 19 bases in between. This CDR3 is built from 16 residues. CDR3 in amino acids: CASSSQPWDKTYGYTF. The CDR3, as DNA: TGTGCCAGCAGCTCCCAGCCATGGGACAAGACCTATGGCTACACCTTC. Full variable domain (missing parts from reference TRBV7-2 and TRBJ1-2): GAGVSQSPSNKVTEKGKDVELRCDPISGHTALYWYRQSLGQGLEFLIYFQGNSAPDKSGLPSDRFSAERTGGSVSTLTIQRTQQEDSAVYLCASSSQPWDKTYGYTFGSGTRLTVV.

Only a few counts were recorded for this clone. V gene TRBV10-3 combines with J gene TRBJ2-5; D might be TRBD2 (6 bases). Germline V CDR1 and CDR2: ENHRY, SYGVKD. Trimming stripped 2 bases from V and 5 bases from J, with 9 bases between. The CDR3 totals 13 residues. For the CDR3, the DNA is TGTGCCATCAGTGAGGTAGGGAGGGAGACCCAGTACTTC. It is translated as CAISEVGRETQYF.

The CDR3 reads CAWSVQGPTNEKLFF. The DNA for the CDR3 is TGTGCCTGGAGTGTACAGGGACCAACTAATGAAAAACTGTTTTTT. The chain carries TRBV30 and TRBJ1-4, with D tentatively TRBD1 (6 bases). V dropped 0 bases and J dropped 0 bases, with 8 bases sitting between them. Germline values: CDR1 GTSNPN, CDR2 SVGIG (reference sequence). The CDR3 has 15 residues.

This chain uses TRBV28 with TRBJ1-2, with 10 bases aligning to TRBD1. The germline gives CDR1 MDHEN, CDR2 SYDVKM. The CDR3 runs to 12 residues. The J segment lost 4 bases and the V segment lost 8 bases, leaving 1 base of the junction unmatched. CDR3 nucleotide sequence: TGTGCCAGCGGACAGGGGGGCTATGGCTACACCTTC. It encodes CASGQGGYGYTF.

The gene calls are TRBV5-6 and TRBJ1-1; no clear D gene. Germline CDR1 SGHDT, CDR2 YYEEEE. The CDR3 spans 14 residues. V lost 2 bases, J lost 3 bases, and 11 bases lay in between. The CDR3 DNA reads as TGTGCCAGCAGCTTACACGGAGGATACACTGAAGCTTTCTTT. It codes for CASSLHGGYTEAFF.

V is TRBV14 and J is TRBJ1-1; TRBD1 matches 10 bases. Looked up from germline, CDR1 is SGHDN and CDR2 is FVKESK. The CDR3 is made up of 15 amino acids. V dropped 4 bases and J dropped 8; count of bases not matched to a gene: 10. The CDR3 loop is CASSPGRGTGAEAFF. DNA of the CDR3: TGTGCCAGCAGCCCCGGTCGAGGGACAGGGGCCGAAGCTTTCTTT.

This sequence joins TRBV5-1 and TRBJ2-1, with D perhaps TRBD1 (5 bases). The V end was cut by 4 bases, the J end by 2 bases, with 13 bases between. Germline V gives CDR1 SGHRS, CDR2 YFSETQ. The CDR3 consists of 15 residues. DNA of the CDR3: TGCGCCAGCAGCAGGCCCCGACAGCCCTACAATGAGCAGTTCTTC. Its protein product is CASSRPRQPYNEQFF.

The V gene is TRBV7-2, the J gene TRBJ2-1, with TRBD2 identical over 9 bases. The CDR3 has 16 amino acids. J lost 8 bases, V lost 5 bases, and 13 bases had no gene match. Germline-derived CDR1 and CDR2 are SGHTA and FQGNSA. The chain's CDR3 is CASSPPGGGAWDEQFF. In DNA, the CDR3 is TGTGCCAGCAGCCCCCCTGGCGGGGGGGCTTGGGATGAGCAGTTCTTC.

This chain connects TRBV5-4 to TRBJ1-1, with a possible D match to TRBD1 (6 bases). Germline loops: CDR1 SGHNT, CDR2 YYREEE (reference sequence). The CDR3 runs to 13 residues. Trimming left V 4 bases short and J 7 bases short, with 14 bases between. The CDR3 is CASSGRGQDEAFF. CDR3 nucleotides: TGTGCCAGCAGCGGGCGGGGGCAGGATGAAGCTTTCTTT.

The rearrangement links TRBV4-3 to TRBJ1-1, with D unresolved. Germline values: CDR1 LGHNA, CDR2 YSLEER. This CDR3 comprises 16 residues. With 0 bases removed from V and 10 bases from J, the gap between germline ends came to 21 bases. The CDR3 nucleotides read TGCGCCAGCAGCCAAGATAGGAATGAGCCAAGTCGGGTAGCTTTCTTT. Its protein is CASSQDRNEPSRVAFF.

The CDR3 here is CASSPGGGGSTDTQYF. CDR3 coding DNA: TGTGCCAGCTCACCTGGGGGGGGCGGAAGCACAGATACGCAGTATTTT. The rearrangement links TRBV18 to TRBJ2-3; TRBD2 is a possible D gene (7 bases). The germline V gene has CDR1 KGHSH and CDR2 LQKENI. V was clipped by 3 bases and J by 0 bases, with 13 bases between them. The CDR3 extends over 16 amino acids.